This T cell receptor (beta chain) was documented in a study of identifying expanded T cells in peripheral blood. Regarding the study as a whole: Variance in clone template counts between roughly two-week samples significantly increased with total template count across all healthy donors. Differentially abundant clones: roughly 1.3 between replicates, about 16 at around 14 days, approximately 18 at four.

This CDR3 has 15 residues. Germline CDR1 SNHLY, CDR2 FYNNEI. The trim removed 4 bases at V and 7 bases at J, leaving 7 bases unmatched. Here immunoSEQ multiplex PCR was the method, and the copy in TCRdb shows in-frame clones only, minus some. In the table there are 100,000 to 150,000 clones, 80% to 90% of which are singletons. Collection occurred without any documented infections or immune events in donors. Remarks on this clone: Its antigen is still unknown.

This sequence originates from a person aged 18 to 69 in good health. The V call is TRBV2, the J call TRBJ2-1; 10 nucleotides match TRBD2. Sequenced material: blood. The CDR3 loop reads CASSVGLAGVNEQFF. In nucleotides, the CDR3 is TGTGCCAGCAGTGTTGGGCTAGCGGGAGTTAATGAGCAGTTCTTC.